The entry below describes one T cell receptor beta chain. Its antigen is as yet unknown. The data belong to a study of T cell responses to AZD1222 COVID-19 vaccine. Whole-study context: Second-dose schedules of about 4 or about 12 weeks were combined.

Sequencing used immunoSEQ multiplex PCR; TCRdb keeps in-frame clones, though not all of them. The sample contains about 120,000 clones, around 87% of which appear only once. V lost 3 bases to trimming and J lost 4 bases, with 16 bases between them. The CDR3 has 15 residues. Germline V gives CDR1 SGHKS, CDR2 YYEKEE (reference sequence). Whole-study results and caveats: Targeting of unmutated variant regions was reportedly seen in nearly half of spike-specific TCRs. Distributed over spike, vaccine-associated CD4 TCRs predominated at 160-218 and 743-854. Females made up more of the donors, who were largely white British, and clonal diversity may have come out too low.

The sequence was obtained from an adult in good health. The chain employs TRBV5-5 and TRBJ2-5; unclear D gene. The sequences come from peripheral blood, collected on day 0 of AZD1222 vaccination. The CDR3 loop is CASSWADGSGETQYF. In DNA form, the CDR3 reads TGTGCCAGCAGCTGGGCGGACGGTTCTGGAGAGACCCAGTACTTC. The variable domain in full, completed from reference TRBV5-5 and TRBJ2-5, reads DAGVTQSPTHLIKTRGQQVTLRCSPISGHKSVSWYQQVLGQGPQFIFQYYEKEERGRGNFPDRFSARQFPNYSSELNVNALLLGDSALYLCASSWADGSGETQYFGPGTRLLVL.